This T cell receptor (beta chain) comes out of a study of molecular identifiers for immune sequencing clone quantification. Findings and limits, study-wide: A shared barcode on identical TCR molecules could lead to underestimated sizes for highly expanded clones.

A remark on this clonotype: Antigen specificity is unknown. A much larger clone lies a single base off, so this may be a read error.

Investigators produced naive CD8 libraries from roughly 20,000 to 1,000,000 sorted cells, drawing on 10%, 30% or 50% RNA. Via MiXCR, TCRdb re-called the PCR reads, giving one row per CDR3 protein. The profile shows more than 250,000 distinct CDR3 sequences, roughly a fifth of them singletons. The CDR3 contains 14 residues. Germline V CDR1 and CDR2: MNHEY, SVGEGT. The chain links TRBV6-2 or TRBV6-3 to TRBJ2-2, with TRBD2 as a possible D gene (5 bases). Sequenced: naive CD8+ T cells from blood, with Jurkat cell RNA spiked in. Subset noted: FACS-sorted CD8+CD4-CCR7+CD45RA+ naive T cells. This TCR derives from a human donor in good health. Some libraries in this study had Jurkat cell RNA spiked in. The CDR3 DNA sequence: TGTGCCAGCATTGACTATACGAACACCGGGGAGCCGTTTTTT. It yields the protein CASIDYTNTGEPFF.